One and the same sample provided the 17 T cell receptor beta chains below, sequenced in a study of CD8 T cells in Susac syndrome. Random hexamers were used to reverse transcribe roughly 0.45 to 1 ug of RNA. One entry per CDR3 protein, called by TCRdb with MiXCR from the immunoSEQ multiplex PCR reads. This table has tens of thousands of distinct CDR3 sequences, approximately 96% appearing once. The sample taken for sequencing was CD8+ T cells from PBMCs. The source is a human donor with Susac syndrome.

This sequence joins TRBV20-1 and TRBJ2-5; D is possibly TRBD1 or TRBD2 (6 bases each). The germline CDR1 and CDR2 sequences are DFQATT and SNEGSKA (reference sequence). This CDR3 is 12 amino acids long. V was clipped by 2 bases and J by 3 bases, with 7 bases between them. In nucleotides, the CDR3 is TGCAGTGCTAGAAGGGGGGAAGAGACCCAGTACTTC. Translating it yields CSARRGEETQYF.

The V call is TRBV6-4, the J call TRBJ2-3; 8 bases are shared with TRBD1. This CDR3 region has 15 residues. The V gene's germline CDR1 is MRHNA and CDR2 SNTAGT. Germline trimming cut 5 bases from V and 3 bases from J; bases unmatched to any gene: 7. The CDR3 is CASSPGQGITDTQYF. DNA for the CDR3: TGTGCCAGCAGTCCAGGACAGGGTATAACAGATACGCAGTATTTT.

The V and J genes are TRBV20-1 and TRBJ1-5; 11 nucleotides align to TRBD1. The germline CDR1 and CDR2 sequences are DFQATT and SNEGSKA (reference sequence). The length of the CDR3 is 16 residues. V was pared by 3 bases and J by 4 bases, with 8 bases of the junction left unmatched. The CDR3 DNA reads as TGCAGTGCTAGTAGGACAGGGGGCGAGTGGAATCAGCCCCAGCATTTT. Protein: CSASRTGGEWNQPQHF.

V and J are TRBV12-3 or TRBV12-4 and TRBJ1-1; D unclear. V was pared by 8 bases and J by 11 bases, with 24 bases between. The CDR3 contains 14 residues. The CDR3 is CASSLSQAGLEAFF. For the CDR3, the DNA is TGTGCCAGCTCACTTAGCCAGGCGGGCCTCGAGGCTTTCTTT.

The chain couples TRBV30 to TRBJ1-2; D possibly corresponds to TRBD1 (5 bases). In germline, CDR1 is GTSNPN, CDR2 SVGIG (reference sequence). The CDR3 covers 14 residues. V gave up 7 bases and J gave up 6 bases, with 21 bases separating them. The CDR3 nucleotides read TGTGCCTCGCCGGGACCCCGGCAGGTGGATGGCTACACCTTC. This encodes CASPGPRQVDGYTF. The whole variable domain, remainder taken from reference TRBV30 and TRBJ1-2, is SQTIHQWPATLVQPVGSPLSLECTVEGTSNPNLYWYRQAAGRGLQLLFYSVGIGQISSEVPQNLSASRPQDRQFILSSKKLLLSDSGFYLCASPGPRQVDGYTFGSGTRLTVV.

This chain links TRBV5-6 with TRBJ1-2, with D possibly TRBD1 on 6 matching bases. Germline V gives CDR1 SGHDT, CDR2 YYEEEE. Trimming pared 4 bases from V and 6 bases from J, leaving 13 bases between. This CDR3 is built from 13 residues. The CDR3: CASSTGQRDGYTF. As DNA, the CDR3 is TGTGCCAGCAGCACAGGACAGCGAGATGGCTACACCTTC. Combining the CDR3 with reference TRBV5-6 and TRBJ1-2 gives the whole variable domain DAGVTQSPTHLIKTRGQQVTLRCSPKSGHDTVSWYQQALGQGPQFIFQYYEEEERQRGNFPDRFSGHQFPNYSSELNVNALLLGDSALYLCASSTGQRDGYTFGSGTRLTVV.

The chain's CDR3 is CASSPGQGVVAGELFF. As DNA, the CDR3 is TGTGCCAGCAGCCCGGGACAGGGGGTAGTCGCCGGGGAGCTGTTTTTT. The chain has TRBV12-3 or TRBV12-4 and TRBJ2-2, with 11 bases matching TRBD1. V lost 6 bases to trimming and J lost 6 bases; unmatched junction nucleotides: 9. The CDR3 totals 16 residues.

The chain carries TRBV11-1 and TRBJ1-6; 8 bases are shared with TRBD1. CDR1 SGHAT and CDR2 FQDESV come from the germline V gene (reference sequence). J was trimmed by 5 bases and V by 6 bases; bases with no gene match: 3. This CDR3 spans 14 amino acids. This chain's CDR3 is CASSRTGNNSPLHF. The CDR3 DNA reads TGTGCCAGCAGTCGGACAGGGAATAATTCACCCCTCCACTTT.

V is TRBV29-1 and J is TRBJ1-5; 7 nucleotides match TRBD1. The length of the CDR3 is 14 residues. CDR1 is SQVTM, CDR2 ANQGSEA, per germline. Trimming cost V 6 bases and J 0 bases; bases outside gene matches: 5. In DNA, the CDR3 is TGCAGCGTCGCAGGGGGAAATAGCAATCAGCCCCAGCATTTT. It encodes CSVAGGNSNQPQHF.

This chain uses TRBV3-1 with TRBJ2-7, with 11 bases matching TRBD1. This CDR3 comprises 17 residues. With V trimmed by 0 bases and J by 2 bases, 6 bases remained unmatched. Per germline, CDR1 LGHDT and CDR2 YNNKEL (reference sequence). The DNA for the CDR3 is TGTGCCAGCAGCCAAGAGAGTGAGGGACAGGGGGCCTACGAGCAGTACTTC. Translation: CASSQESEGQGAYEQYF.

The chain carries TRBV28 and TRBJ1-5; D is possibly TRBD1 (5 bases). Trimming took off 5 bases at V and 4 bases at J, with 15 bases between the two ends. This CDR3 region has 15 residues. CDR1 is MDHEN and CDR2 is SYDVKM in the germline V gene. CDR3 sequence reads: CASSIQGSVNQPQHF. The CDR3 DNA reads as TGTGCCAGCAGTATCCAGGGCAGCGTAAATCAGCCCCAGCATTTT.

J is TRBJ2-2 and V is TRBV27; 7 nucleotides line up with TRBD1. This CDR3 is built from 15 residues. Germline V gene sequence: CDR1 MNHEY, CDR2 SMNVEV (reference sequence). After removal of 4 bases from V and 1 base from J, the junction contained 3 bases not matched to a gene. The DNA of the CDR3 is TGTGCCAGCAGTTCCGGGACAGAGAACACCGGGGAGCTGTTTTTT. It specifies CASSSGTENTGELFF.

This clonotype was seen only once. The chain has TRBV19 and TRBJ1-1; D unresolved. Germline values: CDR1 LNHDA, CDR2 SQIVND (reference sequence). Trimming cost V 6 bases and J 4 bases, with 18 bases left between them. This CDR3 comprises 15 residues. CDR3 residues: CASRPDDSAGTEAFF. CDR3 bases: TGTGCCAGTAGGCCAGATGATTCAGCGGGCACTGAAGCTTTCTTT.

The V call is TRBV2, the J call TRBJ1-6; no clear D gene. The V gene lost 7 bases and the J gene lost 1 base, with 8 bases spanning the gap. This CDR3 comprises 14 residues. CDR1 and CDR2 from the germline V gene are SNHLY and FYNNEI. CDR3 DNA: TGTGCCAGCAACCGGGATTCCTATAATTCACCCCTCCACTTT. Encoded protein: CASNRDSYNSPLHF.

The DNA of the CDR3 is TGCAGTGCTAGACTCTGGGACAACTATGGCTACACCTTC. It specifies CSARLWDNYGYTF. V gene TRBV20-1 combines with J gene TRBJ1-2; weak D call: TRBD1 (5 bases). This CDR3 spans 13 amino acids. V dropped 2 bases and J dropped 2 bases, with 9 bases sitting between them. Per the germline V gene, CDR1 is DFQATT and CDR2 is SNEGSKA (reference sequence).

This chain joins TRBV14 and TRBJ2-1, with TRBD1 as a possible D gene (5 bases). This CDR3 has 14 amino acids. CDR1 and CDR2 (germline): SGHDN, FVKESK. The germline V and J ends were trimmed by 1 base and 4 bases, with 8 bases remaining between them. As DNA, the CDR3 is TGTGCCAGCAGCCAAGTTTCAGGGTACAATGAGCAGTTCTTC. Amino acids: CASSQVSGYNEQFF.

This clonotype was recorded once. The V and J genes are TRBV30 and TRBJ1-2, with D hard to call. Germline V lookup: CDR1 GTSNPN, CDR2 SVGIG (reference sequence). V lost 3 bases and J 4 bases, leaving 15 bases between the germline ends. The CDR3 runs 14 residues. CDR3 in amino acids: CAWSKTGPIYGYTF. CDR3 in DNA: TGTGCCTGGAGCAAAACCGGGCCAATCTATGGCTACACCTTC.